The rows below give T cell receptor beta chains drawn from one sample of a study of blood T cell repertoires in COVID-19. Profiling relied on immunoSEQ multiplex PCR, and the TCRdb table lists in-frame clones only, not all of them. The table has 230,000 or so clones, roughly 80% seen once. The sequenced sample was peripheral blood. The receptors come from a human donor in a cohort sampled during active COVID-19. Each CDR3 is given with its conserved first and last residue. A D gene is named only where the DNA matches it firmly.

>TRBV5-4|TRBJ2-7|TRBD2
TGTGCCAGCAGCGGTAGCGGGGCGAGTTCCTACGAGCAGTACTTC
CASSGSGASSYEQYF
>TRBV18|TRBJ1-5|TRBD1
TGTGCCAGCTCATACATTGGACAGGGGCATCAGCCCCAGCATTTT
CASSYIGQGHQPQHF
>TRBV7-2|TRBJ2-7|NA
TGTGCCAGCAGCTTAGCAGGGGATGGTGGTGGGTACGAGCAGTACTTC
CASSLAGDGGGYEQYF
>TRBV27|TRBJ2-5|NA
TGTGCCAGCAGTTTAGGGAGAGAAGAGACCCAGTACTTC
CASSLGREETQYF
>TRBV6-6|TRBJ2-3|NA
TGTGCCAGCAGAATAGCGGATACGCAGTATTTT
CASRIADTQYF
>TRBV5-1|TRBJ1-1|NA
TGCGCCAGCAGCCCTTCGGGGACTGAAGCTTTCTTT
CASSPSGTEAFF
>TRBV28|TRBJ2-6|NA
TGTGCCAGCAGTTTCTTCAGGGCTGGGGCCAACGTCCTGACTTTC
CASSFFRAGANVLTF
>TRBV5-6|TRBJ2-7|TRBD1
TGTGCCAGCAGCTTCCGGGACAGGGGTTACGAGCAGTACTTC
CASSFRDRGYEQYF
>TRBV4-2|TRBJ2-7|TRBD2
TGTGCCAGCAGCCCCGGACTAGCGGGAGAGTGGGAGCAGTACTTC
CASSPGLAGEWEQYF
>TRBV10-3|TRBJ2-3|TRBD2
TGTGCCATCAAGGAGCGGGAGGGTGGAGGGACAGATACGCAGTATTTT
CAIKEREGGGTDTQYF